This T cell receptor (beta chain) came from a study of T-cell reconstitution after alpha-beta-depleted transplantation in children. Findings of the study overall: One year after transplant, T-cell counts and diversity came mostly from newly produced T cells. Several hundred rapidly expanded clones from non-depleted graft cells reportedly supplied alpha-beta T cells about two months post-transplant.

This sample's TCRbeta library carried unique molecular identifier barcodes. MiXCR was run by TCRdb on the PCR reads, yielding one entry per CDR3 protein. The table shows about 300,000 distinct CDR3 sequences, with roughly 8.2% occurring only once. Losses at the gene ends were 10 bases for V and 2 bases for J; bases not matched to a gene: 2. This CDR3 is 12 amino acids long. Looked up from germline, CDR1 is MNHEY and CDR2 is SVGAGI. Concerning this clonotype itself: No antigen is known for it.

This receptor was obtained from a female patient between 2 and 15 years old who had a stem cell transplant for Fanconi anemia, so the T cells may come from the graft donor. The specimen was peripheral blood, collected 360 days after TCRalphabeta/CD19-depleted stem cell transplant. This chain uses TRBV6-5 with TRBJ1-2, with TRBD1 matching 9 bases. The CDR3 protein is CAIGTGNYGYTF. CDR3 sequence (DNA): TGTGCCATCGGGACAGGGAACTATGGCTACACCTTC.